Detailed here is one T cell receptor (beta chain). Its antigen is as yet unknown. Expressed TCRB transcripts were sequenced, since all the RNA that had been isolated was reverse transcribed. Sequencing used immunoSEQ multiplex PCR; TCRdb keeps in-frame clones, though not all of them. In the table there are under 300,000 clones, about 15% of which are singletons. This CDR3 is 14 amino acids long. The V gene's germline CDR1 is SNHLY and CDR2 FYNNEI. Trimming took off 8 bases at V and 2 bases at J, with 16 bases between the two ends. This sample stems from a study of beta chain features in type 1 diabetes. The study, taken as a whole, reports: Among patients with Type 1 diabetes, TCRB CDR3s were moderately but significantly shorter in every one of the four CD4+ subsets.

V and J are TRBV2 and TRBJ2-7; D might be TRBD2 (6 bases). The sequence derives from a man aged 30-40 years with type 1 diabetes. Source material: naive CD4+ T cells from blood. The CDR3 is CASGVAAGTYEQYF. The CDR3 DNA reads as TGTGCCAGCGGGGTTGCGGCGGGAACCTACGAGCAGTACTTC.